The entry below gives a single T cell receptor (beta chain) sequence along with its context. This specimen comes from a study of a mutant IDH1 vaccine in newly diagnosed glioma. Overall study: A roughly 62% male, around 38% female split and a mean age of roughly 37 years characterized treated patients.

Indicated time point: baseline, week 1 (first vaccination visit). Treatment in this sample: pre-vaccination baseline after standard-of-care therapy. Method: immunoSEQ multiplex PCR; TCRdb's copy keeps in-frame clones and lacks some. There are just under 95,000 clones in the sample; about four fifths occur only once, and approximately 7.4% lies in the top ten. CDR3 length: 13 residues. The V end lost 0 bases, the J end lost 6 bases, and 6 bases lay between the germline ends. Germline CDR1 SGHTS, CDR2 YDEGEE. The origin of this receptor is a woman aged 45-60 years with glioma. The chain couples TRBV5-8 to TRBJ1-4; D is ambiguous. The sample consisted of PBMCs, taken from a glioma patient treated with radiotherapy, temozolomide or both. The CDR3 bases are TGTGCCAGCAGCTTGGGGGTTGATGAAAAACTGTTTTTT. It codes for CASSLGVDEKLFF.